This T cell receptor beta chain is from a study of T-cell memory formation after mild COVID-19. Turning to the study itself: Clusters were largely donor specific. Study-wide results and caveats: Day 15 to 85 contracting clones showed balanced CD4/CD8; day 15 to 37 expanders favored CD4+. Researchers report contracting CD4+ clones mostly in CM and EM, with CD8+ clones in EMRA. Certain responding clones were present in pre-infection memory, suggesting participation of cross-reactive memory.

TCRdb itself ran the 5' RACE reads through MiXCR, one entry per CDR3 protein. The table has 470,000 or so distinct CDR3 sequences, around 18% seen once. In its sample, this clonotype was seen a few times. Its antigen is unidentified. The receptor comes from an adult woman who had mild COVID-19 (a few samples of this study predate the infection). Cell type and time point are not known. Material for sequencing was PBMCs or a T cell subset sorted from them (not recorded which).

DNA for the CDR3: TGTGCCAGCAGCGTAAAGAGCGGGGGGCGGCGCAATGAGCAGTTCTTC. Its translation: CASSVKSGGRRNEQFF. The V gene is TRBV9, the J gene TRBJ2-1; 9 bases are a match to TRBD2. The length of the CDR3 is 16 residues. In germline, CDR1 is SGDLS, CDR2 YYNGEE. V was pared by 1 base and J by 6 bases, with 8 bases of the junction left unmatched.